This TCR beta chain was recorded in a study of blood T cell repertoires in COVID-19. Original handling: Reference gene primer amplification yielded estimated nucleated cell counts. Measured with immunoSEQ multiplex PCR; TCRdb has only the in-frame clones, and not every one. For V, J and clone size, that table is used; D and trimming come from the DNA. The sample lists about 370,000 clones, about 90% occurring once. This CDR3 spans 13 amino acids. V was clipped by 0 bases and J by 11 bases; unmatched bases: 2. Germline V gene sequence: CDR1 SGHRS, CDR2 YFSETQ. Enrollees, about 18 to 89 years old, lived in 24 US areas.

The clonotype originates from a woman aged 25-40 years who had recovered from COVID-19. V and J are TRBV5-1 and TRBJ1-4; 9 nucleotides align to TRBD1. Sequencing input: PBMCs or T cells enriched from blood (not recorded which). CDR3 sequence reads: CASSLETGGKLFF. The CDR3 region has the DNA TGCGCCAGCAGCTTGGAGACAGGGGGGAAACTGTTTTTT. The full variable domain, with the rest looked up from reference TRBV5-1 and TRBJ1-4, is KAGVTQTPRYLIKTRGQQVTLSCSPISGHRSVSWYQQTPGQGLQFLFEYFSETQRNKGNFPGRFSGRQFSNSRSEMNVSTLELGDSALYLCASSLETGGKLFFGSGTQLSVL.